The rows below give T cell receptor beta chains drawn from one sample of a study of shared clonotypes between healthy human individuals. TCRdb's copy holds only in-frame clones and misses some; the assay was immunoSEQ multiplex PCR. The sample contains some 700,000 clones, less than 95% of which appear only once. Sequencing was carried out using memory CD8+ T cells from PBMCs. The receptors stem from a man between 18 and 29 years old in good health. Some clones in this sample may be carry-over from other donors' samples. Each CDR3 is given with its conserved first and last residue. A D gene is named only where the DNA matches it firmly. Not all rows give a size; the values are once, few, many and, for expanded clones, a class.

V	length	D	size	J	DNA	CDR3
TRBV29-1	12	-	few	TRBJ1-1	TGCAGCGTCAAGGCGATGAACACTGAAGCTTTCTTT	CSVKAMNTEAFF
TRBV28	14	-	-	TRBJ2-3	TGTGCCAGCAGACGGGAGTGGAGGGCAGATACGCAGTATTTT	CASRREWRADTQYF
TRBV6-5	15	-	-	TRBJ1-5	TGTGCCAGCAGGACCCCCGGGACATACCGTCCGCCCCAGCATTTT	CASRTPGTYRPPQHF
TRBV7-2	14	-	-	TRBJ2-6	TGTGCTCTCGATCAGCGCTCTGGGGCCAACGTCCTGACTTTC	CALDQRSGANVLTF
TRBV29-1	14	TRBD2	-	TRBJ2-7	TGCAGCGTCGGGGGGCTAGCGGGGTCCTACGAGCAGTACTTC	CSVGGLAGSYEQYF
TRBV7-8	16	-	-	TRBJ2-7	TGTGCCAGCAGCCTCCTACTAGGGGAGCTCTCCTACGAGCAGTACTTC	CASSLLLGELSYEQYF
TRBV29-1	15	-	-	TRBJ1-2	TGCAGCGTTGTTCCGGCAGGGGTTCCTAGTCGTGGCTACACCTTC	CSVVPAGVPSRGYTF
TRBV28	18	TRBD1	-	TRBJ2-7	TGTGCCAGCAGTACCCACCAAAGGACAGGCCGAGGCTTCTACGAGCAGTACTTC	CASSTHQRTGRGFYEQYF
TRBV18	15	-	-	TRBJ1-5	TGTGCCAGCTCAGAAGACAGAAATAGCAATCAGCCCCAGCATTTT	CASSEDRNSNQPQHF
TRBV9	13	-	-	TRBJ2-2	TGTGCCAGCAGCGATAGAGACACCGGGGAGCTGTTTTTT	CASSDRDTGELFF
TRBV5-6	17	TRBD2	-	TRBJ2-5	TGTGCCAGCAGCCCGACGGAGTCTAGCGGGGGCCAAGAGACCCAGTACTTC	CASSPTESSGGQETQYF
TRBV27	15	-	-	TRBJ1-2	TGTGCCAGCACGAAAACAGGGTGGCCGTCCGAAGGCTACACCTTC	CASTKTGWPSEGYTF
TRBV11-2	19	-	-	TRBJ2-3	TGTGCCAGCAGCCCCCATTTGGTAGCTTTAATAGGGGACACAGATACGCAGTATTTT	CASSPHLVALIGDTDTQYF
TRBV7-9	15	TRBD1	-	TRBJ2-1	TGTGCCAGCAGTACCAACCTGGGACAGGATAGTGAGCAGTTCTTC	CASSTNLGQDSEQFF
TRBV28	15	-	-	TRBJ2-2	TGTGCCAGCAGTTCGACAGAGTATAACACCGGGGAGCTGTTTTTT	CASSSTEYNTGELFF
TRBV27	14	-	-	TRBJ2-7	TGTGCCAGCAGTATAGGGGGGGCCTCCTACGAGCAGTACTTC	CASSIGGASYEQYF
TRBV19	15	-	many	TRBJ2-1	TGTGCCAGTAGTACGTTAGCGGCCAACTACAATGAGCAGTTCTTC	CASSTLAANYNEQFF
TRBV6-6	11	-	-	TRBJ2-7	TGTGCCAGCAGTTACTCGAGGGAGGAGTACTTC	CASSYSREEYF
TRBV5-6	15	-	few	TRBJ1-1	TGTGCCAGCAGCTTGGATCGGACGGATAACACTGAAGCTTTCTTT	CASSLDRTDNTEAFF
TRBV7-8	15	-	-	TRBJ2-5	TGTGCCAGCAGCTTAAGGCAGGAGATACAAGAGACCCAGTACTTC	CASSLRQEIQETQYF
TRBV19	16	-	once	TRBJ2-3	TGTGCCAGTAGTATAGAACCAGCTAGAACCCGAAATACGCAGTATTTT	CASSIEPARTRNTQYF